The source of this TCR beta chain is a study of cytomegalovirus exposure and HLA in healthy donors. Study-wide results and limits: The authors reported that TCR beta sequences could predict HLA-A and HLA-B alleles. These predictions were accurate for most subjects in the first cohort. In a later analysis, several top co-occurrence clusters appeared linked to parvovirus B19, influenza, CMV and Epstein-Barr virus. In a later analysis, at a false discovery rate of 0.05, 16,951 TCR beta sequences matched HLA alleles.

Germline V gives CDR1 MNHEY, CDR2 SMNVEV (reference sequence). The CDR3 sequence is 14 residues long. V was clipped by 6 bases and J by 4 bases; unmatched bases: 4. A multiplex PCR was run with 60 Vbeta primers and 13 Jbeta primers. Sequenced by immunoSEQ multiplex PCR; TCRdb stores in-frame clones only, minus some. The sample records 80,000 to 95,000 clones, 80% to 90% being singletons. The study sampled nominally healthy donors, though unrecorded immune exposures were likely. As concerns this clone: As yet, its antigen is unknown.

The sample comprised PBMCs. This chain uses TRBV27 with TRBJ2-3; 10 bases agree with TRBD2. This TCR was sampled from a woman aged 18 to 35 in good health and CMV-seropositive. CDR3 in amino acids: CASRRLAGPDTQYF. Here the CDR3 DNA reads TGTGCCAGCAGAAGACTAGCGGGCCCAGATACGCAGTATTTT.